This is a list of T cell receptor beta chains from one sample in a study of CD8 T cells in ankylosing spondylitis. TCRdb re-analysed the 5' RACE reads in MiXCR, keeping a single row per CDR3 protein. Here the sample spans 220,000 or so distinct CDR3 sequences, around 18% being singletons. Source material: blood, either unsorted or a sorted T cell fraction (not recorded which). The receptor set was obtained from a male donor with ankylosing spondylitis. Each CDR3 is given with its conserved first and last residue. The order of the fields is CDR3 DNA, CDR3 protein, V gene, D gene, J gene, clone size. D genes are given only for firm matches. Clone size is given for some rows only: seen once, a few or many times, or a class if the clone is expanded.

cdr3_nt: TGTGCCAGCAGTCATCCCCTTGAGGGGGGTGAGACCCAGTACTTC; cdr3_aa: CASSHPLEGGETQYF; v_call: TRBV12-3/TRBV12-4; d_call: NA; j_call: TRBJ2-5; clone_size: few
cdr3_nt: TGTGCCATCAGTGAAACAGGGGGAAACACTGAAGCTTTCTTT; cdr3_aa: CAISETGGNTEAFF; v_call: TRBV10-3; d_call: TRBD1; j_call: TRBJ1-1; clone_size: NA
cdr3_nt: TGTGCCAGCAGCTCTCTCGGACCCCAAGAGACCCAGTACTTC; cdr3_aa: CASSSLGPQETQYF; v_call: TRBV12-3/TRBV12-4; d_call: NA; j_call: TRBJ2-5; clone_size: few
cdr3_nt: TGTGCCAGCAGTGATGGTCGACTAGCTAGGTACGAGCAGTACTTC; cdr3_aa: CASSDGRLARYEQYF; v_call: TRBV2; d_call: TRBD2; j_call: TRBJ2-7; clone_size: NA
cdr3_nt: TGTGCCAGCAGCTTGGGACAGGGGGCCGCCGGGGAGCTGTTTTTT; cdr3_aa: CASSLGQGAAGELFF; v_call: TRBV7-3; d_call: TRBD1; j_call: TRBJ2-2; clone_size: many
cdr3_nt: TGTGCCAGCAGTTTAGCGGAGGCAGGGGCGGGCTACACCTTC; cdr3_aa: CASSLAEAGAGYTF; v_call: TRBV12-3/TRBV12-4; d_call: NA; j_call: TRBJ1-2; clone_size: NA
cdr3_nt: TGTGCCAGCAGTTTAGCGATTAGGGACACCGCTTTCTTT; cdr3_aa: CASSLAIRDTAFF; v_call: TRBV12-3/TRBV12-4; d_call: NA; j_call: TRBJ1-1; clone_size: many
cdr3_nt: TGTGCCAGCAGTTGGGACAGTAATTCACCCCTCCACTTT; cdr3_aa: CASSWDSNSPLHF; v_call: TRBV27; d_call: TRBD1; j_call: TRBJ1-6; clone_size: few
cdr3_nt: TGCAGCGTTGGAACGGGAGGTTCCTACGAGCAGTACTTC; cdr3_aa: CSVGTGGSYEQYF; v_call: TRBV29-1; d_call: TRBD2; j_call: TRBJ2-7; clone_size: NA
cdr3_nt: TGTGCCAGCAGCCACCCGCTAGAGGGAAACTACGAGCAGTACTTC; cdr3_aa: CASSHPLEGNYEQYF; v_call: TRBV14; d_call: NA; j_call: TRBJ2-7; clone_size: NA
cdr3_nt: TGTGCCAGCAGCTCGCTGACTAGCGGGAAATGGGGTGAGCAGTTCTTC; cdr3_aa: CASSSLTSGKWGEQFF; v_call: TRBV9; d_call: TRBD2; j_call: TRBJ2-1; clone_size: NA
cdr3_nt: TGTGCCAGCAGTCCCGAGGGATCCTACGAGCAGTACTTC; cdr3_aa: CASSPEGSYEQYF; v_call: TRBV25-1; d_call: NA; j_call: TRBJ2-7; clone_size: few
cdr3_nt: TGTGCCAGCAGCTTCCGAAACTGGATATCCTACGAGCAGTACTTC; cdr3_aa: CASSFRNWISYEQYF; v_call: TRBV28; d_call: NA; j_call: TRBJ2-7; clone_size: NA
cdr3_nt: TGTGCCACCAGTGATTTATGGGGATCTACGCAGTATTTT; cdr3_aa: CATSDLWGSTQYF; v_call: TRBV24-1; d_call: NA; j_call: TRBJ2-3; clone_size: many
cdr3_nt: TGTGCCAGCAGCTTGATGGGGGGGACCTCCTACGAGCAGTACTTC; cdr3_aa: CASSLMGGTSYEQYF; v_call: TRBV7-8; d_call: TRBD2; j_call: TRBJ2-7; clone_size: few
cdr3_nt: TGTGCCAGCAGCCCCCCGACAGGGGGGAAGACAGATACGCAGTATTTT; cdr3_aa: CASSPPTGGKTDTQYF; v_call: TRBV25-1; d_call: TRBD1; j_call: TRBJ2-3; clone_size: few
cdr3_nt: TGTGCCAGCAGCACAACATTACAGGGGGGTTACACTGAAGCTTTCTTT; cdr3_aa: CASSTTLQGGYTEAFF; v_call: TRBV7-9; d_call: TRBD1; j_call: TRBJ1-1; clone_size: NA
cdr3_nt: TGCAGTGCTAGAGTCCACAGGGGGTCCGGGGAGCTGTTTTTT; cdr3_aa: CSARVHRGSGELFF; v_call: TRBV20-1; d_call: TRBD1; j_call: TRBJ2-2; clone_size: NA
cdr3_nt: TGTGCCAGCAGTACTTCCGGGACAGGGCTGTTGAACACTGAAGCTTTCTTT; cdr3_aa: CASSTSGTGLLNTEAFF; v_call: TRBV6-2/TRBV6-3; d_call: TRBD1; j_call: TRBJ1-1; clone_size: NA
cdr3_nt: TGTGCCAGCAGACCGATATTAGCGGGAACTAGCACAGATACGCAGTATTTT; cdr3_aa: CASRPILAGTSTDTQYF; v_call: TRBV25-1; d_call: TRBD2; j_call: TRBJ2-3; clone_size: NA
cdr3_nt: TGTGCCAGCAGTTTGGGCACCGGGACCCCACCCGGCAATGAGCAGTTCTTC; cdr3_aa: CASSLGTGTPPGNEQFF; v_call: TRBV12-3/TRBV12-4; d_call: NA; j_call: TRBJ2-1; clone_size: few
cdr3_nt: TGTGCCAGCAGTGACCGACTAGCGCCCGGGGAGCTGTTTTTT; cdr3_aa: CASSDRLAPGELFF; v_call: TRBV6-4; d_call: TRBD2; j_call: TRBJ2-2; clone_size: few
cdr3_nt: TGTGCCAGCAGCCCCGGGACAGGGAACTACGAGCAGTACTTC; cdr3_aa: CASSPGTGNYEQYF; v_call: TRBV28; d_call: TRBD1; j_call: TRBJ2-7; clone_size: many
cdr3_nt: TGTGCCAGCCGATTTACAGGGGGCGAAGCCAAAAACATTCAGTACTTC; cdr3_aa: CASRFTGGEAKNIQYF; v_call: TRBV2; d_call: TRBD1; j_call: TRBJ2-4; clone_size: few
cdr3_nt: TGTGCCACCAGCCCTACCGGGACCGTCCACAATGAGCAGTTCTTC; cdr3_aa: CATSPTGTVHNEQFF; v_call: TRBV15; d_call: NA; j_call: TRBJ2-1; clone_size: few
cdr3_nt: TGTGCCAGCAGCCAAGGTCCAGAAATCAATAATATCGAGCAGTTCTTC; cdr3_aa: CASSQGPEINNIEQFF; v_call: TRBV4-2; d_call: NA; j_call: TRBJ2-1; clone_size: NA
cdr3_nt: TGCAGTGCCCGACAGATTGAAGCTTTCTTT; cdr3_aa: CSARQIEAFF; v_call: TRBV20-1; d_call: NA; j_call: TRBJ1-1; clone_size: once